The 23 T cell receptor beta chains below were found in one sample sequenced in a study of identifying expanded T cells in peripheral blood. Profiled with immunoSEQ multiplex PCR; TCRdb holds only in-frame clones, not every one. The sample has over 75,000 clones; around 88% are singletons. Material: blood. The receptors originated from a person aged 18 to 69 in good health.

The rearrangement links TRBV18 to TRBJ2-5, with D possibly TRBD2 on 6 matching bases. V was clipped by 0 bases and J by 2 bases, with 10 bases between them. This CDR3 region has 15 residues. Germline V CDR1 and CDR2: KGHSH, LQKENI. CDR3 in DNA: TGTGCCAGCTCACCACCGCTGGCGGGACAAGAGACCCAGTACTTC. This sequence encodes CASSPPLAGQETQYF. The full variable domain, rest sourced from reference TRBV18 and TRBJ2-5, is NAGVMQNPRHLVRRRGQEARLRCSPMKGHSHVYWYRQLPEEGLKFMVYLQKENIIDESGMPKERFSAEFPKEGPSILRIQQVVRGDSAAYFCASSPPLAGQETQYFGPGTRLLVL.

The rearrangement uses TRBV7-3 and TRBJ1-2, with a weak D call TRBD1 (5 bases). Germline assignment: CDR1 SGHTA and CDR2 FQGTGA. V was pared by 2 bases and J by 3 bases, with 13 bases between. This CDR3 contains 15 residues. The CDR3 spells CASSLGVTADYGYTF. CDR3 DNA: TGTGCCAGCAGCTTAGGGGTGACAGCTGACTATGGCTACACCTTC.

CDR3 region: CSVPGTGVYEQYF. The CDR3 DNA is TGCAGCGTCCCCGGGACAGGGGTGTACGAGCAGTACTTC. The J gene is TRBJ2-7, the V gene TRBV29-1; 10 nucleotides align to TRBD1. With V trimmed by 6 bases and J by 4 bases, 6 bases remained unmatched. Germline assignment: CDR1 SQVTM and CDR2 ANQGSEA. The CDR3 extends over 13 amino acids.

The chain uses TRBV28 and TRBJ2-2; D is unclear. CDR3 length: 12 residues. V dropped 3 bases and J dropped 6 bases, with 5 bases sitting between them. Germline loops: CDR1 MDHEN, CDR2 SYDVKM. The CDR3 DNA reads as TGTGCCAGCAGTTTTCAGCCCGGGGAGCTGTTTTTT. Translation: CASSFQPGELFF.

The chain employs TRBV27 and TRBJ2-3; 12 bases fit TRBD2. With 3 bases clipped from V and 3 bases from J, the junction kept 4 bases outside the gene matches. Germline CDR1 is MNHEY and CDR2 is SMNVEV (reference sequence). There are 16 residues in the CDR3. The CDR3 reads CASSFSSGGATDTQYF. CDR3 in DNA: TGTGCCAGCAGTTTTTCTAGCGGGGGGGCGACAGATACGCAGTATTTT.

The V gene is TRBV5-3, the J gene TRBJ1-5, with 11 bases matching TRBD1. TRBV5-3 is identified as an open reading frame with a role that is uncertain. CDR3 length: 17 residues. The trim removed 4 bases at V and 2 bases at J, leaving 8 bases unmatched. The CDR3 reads CARSHRDRGVGNQPQHF. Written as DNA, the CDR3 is TGTGCCAGAAGCCACCGGGACAGGGGGGTTGGCAATCAGCCCCAGCATTTT.

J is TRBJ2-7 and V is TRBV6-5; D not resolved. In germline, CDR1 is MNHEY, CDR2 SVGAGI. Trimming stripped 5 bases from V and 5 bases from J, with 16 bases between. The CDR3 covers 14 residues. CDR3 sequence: CASSPPGLPDEQYF. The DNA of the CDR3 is TGTGCCAGCAGTCCCCCGGGCCTCCCAGACGAGCAGTACTTC.

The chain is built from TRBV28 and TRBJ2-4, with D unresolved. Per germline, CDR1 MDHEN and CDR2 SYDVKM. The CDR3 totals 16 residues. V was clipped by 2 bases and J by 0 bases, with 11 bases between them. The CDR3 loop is CASSLNGVLAKNIQYF. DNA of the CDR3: TGTGCCAGCAGTTTAAATGGGGTGTTAGCCAAAAACATTCAGTACTTC.

DNA for the CDR3: TGCGCCAGCAGCTTGTCACAGGGAGCAGATACGCAGTATTTT. Translating it yields CASSLSQGADTQYF. V gene TRBV5-1 combines with J gene TRBJ2-3; D might be TRBD1 (6 bases). The V and J ends lost 1 base and 4 bases respectively, with 10 bases between them. Germline V gene lookup returns CDR1 SGHRS and CDR2 YFSETQ. This CDR3 spans 14 amino acids. The full variable domain, with the rest looked up from reference TRBV5-1 and TRBJ2-3, is KAGVTQTPRYLIKTRGQQVTLSCSPISGHRSVSWYQQTPGQGLQFLFEYFSETQRNKGNFPGRFSGRQFSNSRSEMNVSTLELGDSALYLCASSLSQGADTQYFGPGTRLTVL.

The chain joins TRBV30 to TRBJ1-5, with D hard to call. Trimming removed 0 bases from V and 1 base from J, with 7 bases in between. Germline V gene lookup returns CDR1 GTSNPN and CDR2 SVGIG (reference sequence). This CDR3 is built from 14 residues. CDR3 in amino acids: CAWSVLSSNQPQHF. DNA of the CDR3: TGTGCCTGGAGTGTACTATCCAGCAATCAGCCCCAGCATTTT.

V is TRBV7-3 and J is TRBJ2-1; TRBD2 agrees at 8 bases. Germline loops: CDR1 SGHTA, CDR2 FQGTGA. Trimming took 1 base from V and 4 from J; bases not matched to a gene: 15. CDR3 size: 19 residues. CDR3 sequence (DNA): TGTGCCAGCAGCTTAAAAATTCCTGGCGGGGGGAGCCTTTACAATGAGCAGTTCTTC. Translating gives CASSLKIPGGGSLYNEQFF.

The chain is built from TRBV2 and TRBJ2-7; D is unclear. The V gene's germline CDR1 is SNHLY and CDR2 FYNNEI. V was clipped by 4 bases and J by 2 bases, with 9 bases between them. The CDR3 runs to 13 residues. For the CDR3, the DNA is TGTGCCAGCAGTGCCGAAACTACCTACGAGCAGTACTTC. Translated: CASSAETTYEQYF.

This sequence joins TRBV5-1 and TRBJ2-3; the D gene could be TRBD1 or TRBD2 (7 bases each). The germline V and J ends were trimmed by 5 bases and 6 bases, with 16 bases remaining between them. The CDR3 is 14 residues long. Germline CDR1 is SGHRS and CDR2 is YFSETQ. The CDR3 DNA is TGCGCCAGCAGTCCCCGACAGGGAGGGGATACGCAGTATTTT. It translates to CASSPRQGGDTQYF.

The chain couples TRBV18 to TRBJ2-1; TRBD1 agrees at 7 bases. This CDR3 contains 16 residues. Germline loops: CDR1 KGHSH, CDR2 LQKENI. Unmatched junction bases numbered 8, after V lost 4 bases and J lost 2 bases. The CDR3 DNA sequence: TGTGCCAGCTCACGGTCTAGCCAGGGGGCCTACAATGAGCAGTTCTTC. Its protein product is CASSRSSQGAYNEQFF.

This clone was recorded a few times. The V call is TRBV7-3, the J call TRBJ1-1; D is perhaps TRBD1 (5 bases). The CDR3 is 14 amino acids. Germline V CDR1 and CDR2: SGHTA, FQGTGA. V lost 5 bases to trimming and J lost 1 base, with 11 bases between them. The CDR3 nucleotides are TGTGCCAGCAGCAAGACGGGGGGGAACACTGAAGCTTTCTTT. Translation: CASSKTGGNTEAFF.

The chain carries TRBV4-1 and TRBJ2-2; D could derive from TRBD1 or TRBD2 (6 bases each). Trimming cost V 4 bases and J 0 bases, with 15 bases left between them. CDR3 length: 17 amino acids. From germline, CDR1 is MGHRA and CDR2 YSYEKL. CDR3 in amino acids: CASSLPGALSNTGELFF. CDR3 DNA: TGCGCCAGCAGCCTCCCGGGGGCACTTTCGAACACCGGGGAGCTGTTTTTT.

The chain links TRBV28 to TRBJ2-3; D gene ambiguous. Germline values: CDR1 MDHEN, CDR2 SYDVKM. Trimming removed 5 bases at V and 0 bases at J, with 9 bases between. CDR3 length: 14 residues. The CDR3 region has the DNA TGTGCCAGCAGTCCCCTAACTAGCACAGATACGCAGTATTTT. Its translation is CASSPLTSTDTQYF.

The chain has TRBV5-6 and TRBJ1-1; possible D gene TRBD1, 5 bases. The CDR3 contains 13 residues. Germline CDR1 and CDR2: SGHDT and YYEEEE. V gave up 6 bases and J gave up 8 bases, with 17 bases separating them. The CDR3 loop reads CASTTDRWTEAFF. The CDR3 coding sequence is TGTGCCAGCACGACTGATAGGTGGACAGAAGCTTTCTTT. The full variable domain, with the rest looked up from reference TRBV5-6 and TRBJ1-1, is DAGVTQSPTHLIKTRGQQVTLRCSPKSGHDTVSWYQQALGQGPQFIFQYYEEEERQRGNFPDRFSGHQFPNYSSELNVNALLLGDSALYLCASTTDRWTEAFFGQGTRLTVV.

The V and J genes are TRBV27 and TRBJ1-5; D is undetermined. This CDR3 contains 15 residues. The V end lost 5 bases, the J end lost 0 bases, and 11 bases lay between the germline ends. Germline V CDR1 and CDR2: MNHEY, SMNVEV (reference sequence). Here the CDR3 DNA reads TGTGCCAGCAGTCGGACCCGGAATAGCAATCAGCCCCAGCATTTT. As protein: CASSRTRNSNQPQHF.

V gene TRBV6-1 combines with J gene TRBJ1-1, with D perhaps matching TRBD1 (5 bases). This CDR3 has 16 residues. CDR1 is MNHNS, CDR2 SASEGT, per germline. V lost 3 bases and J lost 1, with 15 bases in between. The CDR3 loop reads CASSDRLFGANTEAFF. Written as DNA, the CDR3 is TGTGCCAGCAGTGACCGCCTCTTCGGGGCGAACACTGAAGCTTTCTTT.

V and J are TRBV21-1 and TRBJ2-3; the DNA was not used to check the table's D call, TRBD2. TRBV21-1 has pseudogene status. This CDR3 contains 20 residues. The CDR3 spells CASSKAELAGGRGGTDTQYF. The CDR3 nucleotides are TGTGCCAGCAGCAAAGCTGAGCTAGCGGGGGGGCGGGGTGGCACAGATACGCAGTATTTT.

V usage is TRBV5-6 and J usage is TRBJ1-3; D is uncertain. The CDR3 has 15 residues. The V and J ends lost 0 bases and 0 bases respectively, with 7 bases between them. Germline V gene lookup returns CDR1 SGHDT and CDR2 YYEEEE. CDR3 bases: TGTGCCAGCAGCTTGGATCTGAACTCTGGAAACACCATATATTTT. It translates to CASSLDLNSGNTIYF.

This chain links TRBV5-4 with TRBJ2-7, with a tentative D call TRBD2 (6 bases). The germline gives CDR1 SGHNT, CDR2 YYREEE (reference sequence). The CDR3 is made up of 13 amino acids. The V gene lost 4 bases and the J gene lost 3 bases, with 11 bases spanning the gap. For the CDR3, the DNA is TGTGCCAGCAGCCGGGACTCCCTCTACGAGCAGTACTTC. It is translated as CASSRDSLYEQYF.